Below are 32 T cell receptor beta chains sequenced from a single sample in a study of blood T cell repertoires in COVID-19. Sequencing used immunoSEQ multiplex PCR; TCRdb keeps in-frame clones, though not all of them. The sample has 150,000 or so clones; over 80% are singletons. Sequencing used peripheral blood. These receptors came from an older woman with acute or convalescent COVID-19.

The V call is TRBV18, the J call TRBJ1-5; 9 bases map to TRBD1. CDR1 KGHSH and CDR2 LQKENI come from the germline V gene. The CDR3 sequence is 14 residues long. V shed 6 bases, J shed 2 bases, and the junction held 2 bases outside the gene matches. CDR3 residues: CASSRTGGNQPQHF. CDR3 DNA: TGTGCCAGCTCTCGGACAGGGGGCAATCAGCCCCAGCATTTT.

This chain links TRBV2 with TRBJ2-7; weak D call: TRBD2 (5 bases). In germline, CDR1 is SNHLY, CDR2 FYNNEI. Between the trimmed V and J ends, which lost 4 bases and 5 bases, there was a span of 15 bases. There are 14 residues in the CDR3. The CDR3 is CASSGGISVDEQYF. DNA of the CDR3: TGTGCCAGCAGTGGAGGTATTAGCGTCGACGAGCAGTACTTC.

This CDR3 is CASSLPRDRAGYGYTF. As DNA, the CDR3 is TGTGCCAGCAGCTTGCCAAGGGACAGGGCGGGTTATGGCTACACCTTC. The chain links TRBV5-6 to TRBJ1-2; 9 bases match TRBD1. The J segment lost 5 bases and the V segment lost 1 base, leaving 9 bases of the junction unmatched. In germline, CDR1 is SGHDT, CDR2 YYEEEE. The CDR3 runs to 16 residues.

The V call is TRBV5-6, the J call TRBJ2-5; TRBD2 is a possible D gene (7 bases). Germline V CDR1 and CDR2: SGHDT, YYEEEE. Between the trimmed V and J ends, which lost 4 bases and 5 bases, there was a span of 15 bases. This CDR3 region has 14 residues. CDR3: CASSPFGGGETQYF. The CDR3 nucleotides are TGTGCCAGCAGCCCCTTCGGCGGGGGCGAGACCCAGTACTTC.

J is TRBJ1-2 and V is TRBV14, with D maybe TRBD1 (5 bases). Trimming took off 4 bases at V and 4 bases at J, with 16 bases between the two ends. The CDR3 has 15 amino acids. The germline V gene encodes CDR1 SGHDN and CDR2 FVKESK. The CDR3 DNA is TGTGCCAGCAGCCCTGACGGGGGAAAGGGCTATGGCTACACCTTC. Its translation: CASSPDGGKGYGYTF.

This chain links TRBV3-1 (or the pseudogene TRBV3-2) with TRBJ2-3; D may be TRBD1 (5 bases). CDR3 length equals 15 residues. V was clipped by 4 bases and J by 4 bases, with 15 bases between them. Per germline, CDR1 LGHDT and CDR2 YNNKEL (reference sequence). In DNA, the CDR3 is TGTGCCAGCAGCCCAAGCAACGCAGGGTCAGATACGCAGTATTTT. This codes for CASSPSNAGSDTQYF.

This clone was observed a handful of times. The gene calls are TRBV11-2 and TRBJ1-2; tentatively, D is TRBD1 (5 bases). Germline V gene data show CDR1 as SGHAT and CDR2 as FQNNGV. CDR3 length: 15 residues. V was trimmed by 7 bases and J by 4 bases, leaving 19 bases between them. CDR3 amino acids: CASIKNGGFGYGYTF. The CDR3 DNA reads as TGTGCCAGCATCAAAAACGGGGGATTCGGCTATGGCTACACCTTC.

This clone was detected only a few times. The chain links TRBV15 to TRBJ1-1; D is undetermined. Germline CDR1 is LNHNV and CDR2 is YYDKDF (reference sequence). Trimming shortened V by 2 bases and J by 1 base, and 8 bases separated the two germline ends. The CDR3 spans 14 residues. The CDR3 DNA reads TGTGCCACCAGCAGACAGGTTCAGAACACTGAAGCTTTCTTT. It codes for CATSRQVQNTEAFF. The complete variable domain, with remaining parts taken from reference TRBV15 and TRBJ1-1, reads DAMVIQNPRYQVTQFGKPVTLSCSQTLNHNVMYWYQQKSSQAPKLLFHYYDKDFNNEADTPDNFQSRRPNTSFCFLDIRSPGLGDTAMYLCATSRQVQNTEAFFGQGTRLTVV.

CDR3 amino acids: CASRRGVQETQYF. In nucleotides, the CDR3 is TGTGCCAGCAGACGGGGAGTTCAAGAGACCCAGTACTTC. The V and J genes are TRBV2 and TRBJ2-5, with a weak D call TRBD2 (5 bases). The V gene lost 6 bases and the J gene lost 2 bases, with 10 bases spanning the gap. There are 13 residues in the CDR3. Germline V gene lookup returns CDR1 SNHLY and CDR2 FYNNEI.

The chain links TRBV29-1 to TRBJ1-3; D is possibly TRBD1 (6 bases). Between the trimmed V and J ends, which lost 4 bases and 2 bases, there was a span of 9 bases. The CDR3 sequence is 13 residues long. Germline V CDR1 and CDR2: SQVTM, ANQGSEA. The CDR3 reads CSVGEGAGNTIYF. CDR3 DNA sequence: TGCAGCGTTGGGGAGGGGGCTGGAAACACCATATATTTT. Variable domain in full (rest from reference TRBV29-1 and TRBJ1-3): SAVISQKPSRDICQRGTSLTIQCQVDSQVTMMFWYRQQPGQSLTLIATANQGSEATYESGFVIDKFPISRPNLTFSTLTVSNMSPEDSSIYLCSVGEGAGNTIYFGEGSWLTVV.

V is TRBV6-5 and J is TRBJ1-5; D call uncertain. This CDR3 contains 13 residues. The germline V gene has CDR1 MNHEY and CDR2 SVGAGI. Trimming pared 7 bases from V and 3 bases from J, leaving 10 bases between. The CDR3 reads CASTVAFNQPQHF. The CDR3 DNA is TGTGCCAGCACGGTAGCCTTCAATCAGCCCCAGCATTTT.

The chain carries TRBV29-1 and TRBJ2-5, with D possibly TRBD1 on 5 matching bases. V lost 6 bases and J 5 bases, leaving 13 bases between the germline ends. Germline assignment: CDR1 SQVTM and CDR2 ANQGSEA. CDR3 length: 12 amino acids. CDR3 residues: CSVRRGLETQYF. Here the CDR3 DNA reads TGCAGCGTACGAAGGGGATTGGAGACCCAGTACTTC.

The chain links TRBV4-3 to TRBJ2-1; 13 bases fit TRBD2. CDR3 length: 17 amino acids. Germline V gives CDR1 LGHNA, CDR2 YSLEER. After removal of 3 bases from V and 7 bases from J, the junction contained 9 bases not matched to a gene. CDR3 nucleotide sequence: TGCGCCAGCAGCCAGGGGACTAGCGGGGTTCAAAGGAATGAGCAGTTCTTC. Its protein is CASSQGTSGVQRNEQFF.

In its sample, this clone was seen once. This sample includes further DNA sequences coding for the same CDR3. This chain connects TRBV2 to TRBJ2-1; 11 nucleotides align to TRBD2. The V gene's germline CDR1 is SNHLY and CDR2 FYNNEI. V lost 8 bases and J lost 3; bases outside the gene matches: 3. The CDR3 totals 14 residues. The CDR3 loop reads CASQTSGGYNEQFF. CDR3 DNA: TGTGCCAGCCAAACTAGCGGGGGCTACAATGAGCAGTTCTTC. The whole variable domain, filled in from reference TRBV2 and TRBJ2-1, reads EPEVTQTPSHQVTQMGQEVILRCVPISNHLYFYWYRQILGQKVEFLVSFYNNEISEKSEIFDDQFSVERPDGSNFTLKIRSTKLEDSAMYFCASQTSGGYNEQFFGPGTRLTVL.

J is TRBJ1-3 and V is TRBV7-9; D may be TRBD1 (5 bases). The CDR3 has 16 amino acids. Germline V gene data show CDR1 as SEHNR and CDR2 as FQNEAQ (reference sequence). Trimming removed 5 bases at V and 0 bases at J, with 14 bases between. Here the CDR3 DNA reads TGTGCCAGCAGCGAACGACAGTGGCCCTCTGGAAACACCATATATTTT. It is translated as CASSERQWPSGNTIYF.

This clone was recorded only once. The chain has TRBV4-2 and TRBJ2-3; 8 nucleotides agree with TRBD1. Germline values: CDR1 LGHNA, CDR2 YNFKEQ. The junction had 9 bases not matched to a gene; V was cut back by 2 bases and J by 2 bases. The CDR3 contains 17 residues. CDR3 in amino acids: CASSQPGQGGTTDTQYF. CDR3 in DNA: TGTGCCAGCAGCCAACCCGGACAGGGAGGCACCACAGATACGCAGTATTTT.

This rearrangement joins TRBV15 to TRBJ1-2; D unresolved. The CDR3 length is 16 residues. Trimming shortened V by 0 bases and J by 8 bases, and 19 bases separated the two germline ends. Germline values: CDR1 LNHNV, CDR2 YYDKDF (reference sequence). The CDR3 bases are TGTGCCACCAGCAGAGAGGTGGACCGGGCCCCGGGGGGCTACACCTTC. Translated, it gives CATSREVDRAPGGYTF.

J is TRBJ2-7 and V is TRBV19, with TRBD2 matching 9 bases. The CDR3 spans 14 residues. CDR1 LNHDA and CDR2 SQIVND come from the germline V gene (reference sequence). Trimming removed 6 bases from V and 7 bases from J; junction bases left unmatched: 10. The CDR3 is CASRKRGDLREQYF. The CDR3, as DNA: TGTGCCAGTAGGAAGCGGGGGGACCTTCGGGAGCAGTACTTC.

The chain combines TRBV3-1 (or the pseudogene TRBV3-2) with TRBJ2-7, with D possibly TRBD2 on 6 matching bases. Germline V gene lookup returns CDR1 LGHDT and CDR2 YNNKEL (reference sequence). V gave up 6 bases and J gave up 6 bases, with 9 bases separating them. CDR3 length: 11 amino acids. The CDR3: CASRGGGEQYF. Here the CDR3 DNA reads TGTGCCAGCAGGGGAGGAGGCGAGCAGTACTTC.

V is TRBV19 and J is TRBJ1-4; TRBD1 might be the D (6 bases). Between the trimmed V and J ends, which lost 3 bases and 12 bases, there was a span of 23 bases. The CDR3 totals 16 residues. In germline, CDR1 is LNHDA, CDR2 SQIVND (reference sequence). The CDR3: CASSIQTGLVRAELFF. In nucleotides, the CDR3 is TGTGCCAGTAGTATTCAGACAGGTTTAGTCCGTGCGGAACTGTTTTTT.

The chain joins TRBV4-3 to TRBJ1-2; D remains ambiguous. The CDR3 sequence is 13 residues long. Germline CDR1 and CDR2: LGHNA and YSLEER. Trimming removed 0 bases from V and 7 bases from J, with 9 bases in between. CDR3 DNA: TGCGCCAGCAGCCAAGATAGGAGTACTGGCTACACCTTC. Protein: CASSQDRSTGYTF.

The V call is TRBV15, the J call TRBJ1-1; a weak D match, TRBD1 (5 bases). Germline assignment: CDR1 LNHNV and CDR2 YYDKDF (reference sequence). Trimming stripped 0 bases from V and 4 bases from J, with 12 bases between. The CDR3 length is 15 residues. CDR3 nucleotides: TGTGCCACCAGCAGAGATGGGGCGCGGGGCACTGAAGCTTTCTTT. Protein product: CATSRDGARGTEAFF. Complete variable domain (other parts from reference TRBV15 and TRBJ1-1): DAMVIQNPRYQVTQFGKPVTLSCSQTLNHNVMYWYQQKSSQAPKLLFHYYDKDFNNEADTPDNFQSRRPNTSFCFLDIRSPGLGDTAMYLCATSRDGARGTEAFFGQGTRLTVV.

The V call is TRBV12-3 or TRBV12-4, the J call TRBJ1-1; 7 nucleotides line up with TRBD1. With V trimmed by 4 bases and J by 5 bases, 4 bases remained unmatched. The CDR3 has 13 amino acids. The CDR3 nucleotides are TGTGCCAGCAGTTCTTCAGGGGGAACTGAAGCTTTCTTT. Its translation: CASSSSGGTEAFF.

This clone was counted a few times. This chain links TRBV12-3 or TRBV12-4 with TRBJ2-1; D not certain. The CDR3 is 11 amino acids. The ends were cut back, 6 bases at V and 5 bases at J, with 5 bases in the middle. The DNA of the CDR3 is TGTGCCAGCAGCCTTAACAATGAGCAGTTCTTC. It encodes CASSLNNEQFF.

The gene calls are TRBV4-1 and TRBJ2-5; 8 positions match TRBD2. The CDR3 sequence is 19 residues long. Germline-derived CDR1 and CDR2 are MGHRA and YSYEKL. Losses at the gene ends were 0 bases for V and 5 bases for J; bases not matched to a gene: 17. CDR3 nucleotides: TGCGCCAGCAGCCAAGAGGTTCCGTTTCCGGGACTAGACTCGGAGACCCAGTACTTC. Its protein product is CASSQEVPFPGLDSETQYF.

This clone was seen only once. This chain uses TRBV7-8 with TRBJ1-3, with D perhaps TRBD1 (5 bases). This CDR3 contains 17 residues. Trimming stripped 2 bases from V and 0 bases from J, with 14 bases between. Germline V gene sequence: CDR1 SGHVS, CDR2 FQNEAQ. CDR3 nucleotides: TGTGCCAGCAGCTTATTTCCGGACATAATCTCTGGAAACACCATATATTTT. Protein sequence: CASSLFPDIISGNTIYF.

This clone was recorded once. V gene TRBV27 combines with J gene TRBJ1-2; D might be TRBD1 (6 bases). There are 15 residues in the CDR3. The V gene lost 3 bases and the J gene lost 2 bases, with 13 bases spanning the gap. Germline CDR1 is MNHEY and CDR2 is SMNVEV (reference sequence). The CDR3 loop is CASSFFRTGNYGYTF. The DNA of the CDR3 is TGTGCCAGCAGTTTTTTCCGTACAGGGAACTATGGCTACACCTTC.

This clone was seen ten or more times. CDR3 sequence: CASRRQINTEAFF. The CDR3 DNA reads TGTGCCAGCAGGCGACAGATAAACACTGAAGCTTTCTTT. The chain employs TRBV28 and TRBJ1-1, with D possibly matching TRBD1 (5 bases). Trimming shortened V by 6 bases and J by 2 bases, and 10 bases separated the two germline ends. Germline values: CDR1 MDHEN, CDR2 SYDVKM. This CDR3 spans 13 amino acids.

About this clone itself: Other DNA sequences from this sample encode an identical CDR3 as well. The chain employs TRBV9 and TRBJ1-2; TRBD1 is a possible D gene (5 bases). The CDR3 runs 13 residues. CDR1 and CDR2 from the germline V gene are SGDLS and YYNGEE. V shed 3 bases and J shed 4 bases, with 10 bases lying between them. As DNA, the CDR3 is TGTGCCAGCAGCGCGCAGGGCGCCTATGGCTACACCTTC. Its translation is CASSAQGAYGYTF.

The sample holds one count of this clone. V is TRBV19 and J is TRBJ2-2; tentative D call: TRBD1 (5 bases). V was shortened by 6 bases and J by 2 bases, with 13 bases between the two germline ends. CDR1 and CDR2 (germline): LNHDA, SQIVND (reference sequence). This CDR3 comprises 15 residues. The CDR3 bases are TGTGCCAGTAGGCCTGCGACAGTTAACACCGGGGAGCTGTTTTTT. Its translation is CASRPATVNTGELFF.

The J gene is TRBJ1-1, the V gene TRBV5-5; no definite D call. Germline values: CDR1 SGHKS, CDR2 YYEKEE (reference sequence). The CDR3 contains 15 residues. V lost 5 bases to trimming and J lost 1 base, with 15 bases between them. CDR3 amino acids: CASRPLPAGNTEAFF. The CDR3 DNA reads as TGTGCCAGCAGGCCGCTGCCCGCCGGGAACACTGAAGCTTTCTTT. Variable domain in full (rest from reference TRBV5-5 and TRBJ1-1): DAGVTQSPTHLIKTRGQQVTLRCSPISGHKSVSWYQQVLGQGPQFIFQYYEKEERGRGNFPDRFSARQFPNYSSELNVNALLLGDSALYLCASRPLPAGNTEAFFGQGTRLTVV.

This clone was found a few times. This rearrangement joins TRBV10-2 to TRBJ2-7, with 12 positions matching TRBD2. J lost 8 bases, V lost 7 bases, and 15 bases had no gene match. The CDR3 totals 16 residues. CDR1 is WSHSY, CDR2 SAAADI, per germline. The CDR3 bases are TGCGCCAGCACGGCTAGCGGGGGGGCTCCCCTAGTCAAGCAGTACTTC. It yields the protein CASTASGGAPLVKQYF.